These 27 T cell receptor beta chains were all obtained from the same sample, sequenced in a study of blood T cells in healthy people across ages. Primers used in a second PCR of roughly 7 to 11 cycles were a sample-barcoded 5' primer and a J-beta primer mix. MiXCR, applied by TCRdb to the 5' RACE reads, yields one record per CDR3 protein. The table records under 750,000 distinct CDR3 sequences, under 55% of them present only once. Sample: blood. These receptors all come from an elderly man in good health.

This clonotype was seen many times. The genes are TRBV6-6 and TRBJ2-3, with 7 positions matching TRBD1. This CDR3 region has 15 residues. Germline lookup yields CDR1 MNHNY and CDR2 SVGAGI (reference sequence). The J segment lost 3 bases and the V segment lost 2 bases, leaving 5 bases of the junction unmatched. CDR3 sequence: CASSYRAGGTDTQYF. CDR3 DNA sequence: TGTGCCAGCAGTTACAGGGCAGGGGGAACAGATACGCAGTATTTT.

The chain has TRBV7-9 and TRBJ1-1; D ambiguous. Deletions cut 5 bases from V and 6 bases from J, with 16 bases between. Germline CDR1 and CDR2: SEHNR and FQNEAQ (reference sequence). This CDR3 spans 14 amino acids. The CDR3 bases are TGTGCCAGCAGCCCCCCCGTGGGTCTCCCTGAAGCTTTCTTT. Its translation is CASSPPVGLPEAFF.

This clonotype showed up many times. The chain has TRBV7-9 and TRBJ1-2; D unresolved. The ends were cut back, 3 bases at V and 8 bases at J, with 13 bases in the middle. The CDR3 extends over 13 amino acids. Germline V CDR1 and CDR2: SEHNR, FQNEAQ (reference sequence). CDR3 DNA: TGTGCCAGCAGCTTCCGGTTTGCGGAAGGCTACACCTTC. It yields the protein CASSFRFAEGYTF.

This clonotype was found many times. The CDR3 coding sequence is TGCGCCAGCAGCCCGGGACAGGGCGACGAGCAGTACTTC. It specifies CASSPGQGDEQYF. The V call is TRBV5-1, the J call TRBJ2-7; 9 positions match TRBD1. The CDR3 consists of 13 residues. Per germline, CDR1 SGHRS and CDR2 YFSETQ. Trimming removed 4 bases from V and 5 bases from J; junction bases left unmatched: 4.

V gene TRBV20-1 combines with J gene TRBJ2-1; weak D call: TRBD2 (5 bases). CDR1 is DFQATT and CDR2 is SNEGSKA in the germline V gene (reference sequence). Trimming stripped 6 bases from V and 10 bases from J, with 19 bases between. The CDR3 is 13 amino acids. This chain's CDR3 is CSADGVFGDEQFF. DNA for the CDR3: TGCAGTGCCGACGGGGTTTTCGGTGACGAGCAGTTCTTC.

In its sample, this clonotype was seen a few times. The chain joins TRBV29-1 to TRBJ1-1, with D tentatively TRBD1 (6 bases). The CDR3 spans 14 residues. CDR1 and CDR2 (germline): SQVTM, ANQGSEA. The V and J ends lost 4 bases and 2 bases respectively, with 14 bases between them. CDR3 in amino acids: CSVARTAGNTEAFF. For the CDR3, the DNA is TGCAGCGTTGCCCGGACAGCGGGCAACACTGAAGCTTTCTTT.

CDR3 region: CASSVAGVGSYEQYF. DNA of the CDR3: TGTGCCAGCAGCGTAGCGGGTGTCGGGTCCTACGAGCAGTACTTC. The rearrangement links TRBV28 to TRBJ2-7; 7 bases agree with TRBD2. Per germline, CDR1 MDHEN and CDR2 SYDVKM. CDR3 size: 15 residues. V was pared by 6 bases and J by 1 base, with 9 bases of the junction left unmatched. The whole variable domain, filled in from reference TRBV28 and TRBJ2-7, reads DVKVTQSSRYLVKRTGEKVFLECVQDMDHENMFWYRQDPGLGLRLIYFSYDVKMKEKGDIPEGYSVSREKKERFSLILESASTNQTSMYLCASSVAGVGSYEQYFGPGTRLTVT.

Points on this clonotype: It may be a read error: a sequence one base away is much more abundant. The rearrangement links TRBV6-5 to TRBJ2-5, with unresolved D. The DNA end is more similar to TRBJ2-7, so the J call may be wrong. In germline, CDR1 is MNHEY, CDR2 SVGAGI. The CDR3 totals 14 residues. In DNA form, the CDR3 reads TGTGCCAGCAGTGGGGAAGGAACGCCCTACGAGCAGTACTTC. Translating it yields CASSGEGTPYEQYF.

This clonotype was seen many times. The chain couples TRBV6-5 to TRBJ2-1; perhaps TRBD1 as D (6 bases). CDR1 and CDR2 from the germline V gene are MNHEY and SVGAGI. V was clipped by 4 bases and J by 3 bases, with 28 bases between them. The CDR3 extends over 20 amino acids. The CDR3 protein is CASSSGQSLGRYNRYNEQFF. For the CDR3, the DNA is TGTGCCAGCAGTTCCGGACAGAGCCTTGGGCGCTACAATCGCTACAATGAGCAGTTCTTC.

This clonotype came up a few times. V usage is TRBV5-1 and J usage is TRBJ1-4; a possible D gene is TRBD1 (5 bases). V was cut by 5 bases and J by 6 bases, with 11 bases left in between. Germline V gene lookup returns CDR1 SGHRS and CDR2 YFSETQ. The CDR3 has 13 residues. CDR3 sequence: CASSTGQDEKLFF. In DNA form, the CDR3 reads TGCGCCAGCAGTACAGGCCAGGATGAAAAACTGTTTTTT.

The chain joins TRBV20-1 to TRBJ2-3, with D tentatively TRBD1 (6 bases). The V gene lost 3 bases and the J gene lost 0 bases, with 10 bases spanning the gap. Germline values: CDR1 DFQATT, CDR2 SNEGSKA (reference sequence). The CDR3 covers 14 residues. The CDR3 protein is CSARTGPSTDTQYF. The CDR3 DNA reads TGCAGTGCTAGGACAGGACCTAGCACAGATACGCAGTATTTT.

This clonotype was seen more than once but under ten times. This chain joins TRBV7-2 and TRBJ1-2; the match to TRBD1 covers 7 bases. The CDR3 extends over 15 amino acids. Trimming cost V 4 bases and J 7 bases; bases outside gene matches: 12. Per germline, CDR1 SGHTA and CDR2 FQGNSA. The CDR3 loop reads CASSSLPGQRSGYTF. CDR3 coding DNA: TGTGCCAGCAGCTCCTTGCCGGGACAGAGATCTGGCTACACCTTC.

The chain joins TRBV5-1 to TRBJ1-5; possibly TRBD1 for D (5 bases). Looked up from germline, CDR1 is SGHRS and CDR2 is YFSETQ. The CDR3 length is 14 residues. V was pared by 4 bases and J by 10 bases, with 18 bases between. The CDR3 DNA is TGCGCCAGCAGCGAAGGGGCGCACGCTTCCCCCCAGCATTTT. Amino acids: CASSEGAHASPQHF.

About this clonotype: A single base separates this from a much larger clone, so it may be a read error. The J gene is TRBJ1-2, the V gene TRBV6-6; possible D gene TRBD1, 6 bases. Trimming took off 6 bases at V and 10 bases at J, with 18 bases between the two ends. The CDR3 loop spans 13 amino acids. Looked up from germline, CDR1 is MNHNY and CDR2 is SVGAGI (reference sequence). CDR3 DNA sequence: TGTGCCAGCAGACCGCAGACAGGCTCTGACTACACCTTC. This gives the protein CASRPQTGSDYTF.

This clonotype was seen a handful of times. The genes are TRBV15 and TRBJ2-1; no firm D call. Germline V gene data show CDR1 as LNHNV and CDR2 as YYDKDF (reference sequence). Trimming cost V 3 bases and J 10 bases, with 16 bases left between them. CDR3 length: 14 amino acids. CDR3 residues: CATSSQLGSREQFF. CDR3 bases: TGTGCCACCAGCAGCCAATTGGGATCGCGGGAGCAGTTCTTC.

There are many counts of this clonotype. The rearrangement uses TRBV6-1 and TRBJ2-1; the D is unclear. Deletions cut 4 bases from V and 5 bases from J, with 3 bases between. The germline V gene encodes CDR1 MNHNS and CDR2 SASEGT. The CDR3 is 11 amino acids. CDR3 amino acids: CASSGNNEQFF. In DNA, the CDR3 is TGTGCCAGCAGTGGGAACAATGAGCAGTTCTTC.

The V and J genes are TRBV29-1 and TRBJ2-3, with D hard to call. The germline V gene encodes CDR1 SQVTM and CDR2 ANQGSEA. The CDR3 loop spans 15 amino acids. V lost 6 bases and J 1 base, leaving 17 bases between the germline ends. The CDR3 DNA reads TGCAGCGTACTACCTAGGTGGGCAGGCACAGATACGCAGTATTTT. Amino acids: CSVLPRWAGTDTQYF.

This clonotype was counted once. The chain joins TRBV7-2 to TRBJ1-1, with D perhaps TRBD1 (6 bases). Looked up from germline, CDR1 is SGHTA and CDR2 is FQGNSA. The CDR3 sequence is 15 residues long. V dropped 4 bases and J dropped 1 base, with 13 bases sitting between them. The CDR3 DNA follows: TGTGCCAGCAGCTACCGGACAGCCCCGAACACTGAAGCTTTCTTT. Its protein product is CASSYRTAPNTEAFF. Together with reference TRBV7-2 and TRBJ1-1, the CDR3 gives the full variable domain: GAGVSQSPSNKVTEKGKDVELRCDPISGHTALYWYRQSLGQGLEFLIYFQGNSAPDKSGLPSDRFSAERTGGSVSTLTIQRTQQEDSAVYLCASSYRTAPNTEAFFGQGTRLTVV.

The chain has TRBV20-1 and TRBJ1-1; possible D gene TRBD1, 5 bases. Germline CDR1 is DFQATT and CDR2 is SNEGSKA (reference sequence). Trimming left V 5 bases short and J 4 bases short, with 23 bases between. The CDR3 runs 16 residues. The CDR3 nucleotides read TGCAGTGCTGGCTCCAGGGCCGGGCGCCCCTCCACTGAAGCTTTCTTT. Translating gives CSAGSRAGRPSTEAFF.

The chain carries TRBV24-1 and TRBJ2-3; possible D gene TRBD1, 5 bases. Germline V gives CDR1 KGHDR, CDR2 SFDVKD. V lost 5 bases to trimming and J lost 0 bases, with 14 bases between them. The CDR3 is 16 amino acids. This chain's CDR3 is CATSGGQGSSTDTQYF. CDR3 in DNA: TGTGCCACCAGTGGTGGTCAGGGATCGAGCACAGATACGCAGTATTTT.

V usage is TRBV7-3 and J usage is TRBJ2-2; D gene ambiguous. Germline V gene data show CDR1 as SGHTA and CDR2 as FQGTGA. The CDR3 loop spans 13 amino acids. V lost 5 bases and J 7 bases, leaving 11 bases between the germline ends. CDR3 in amino acids: CASSPRSGGELFF. In nucleotides, the CDR3 is TGTGCCAGCAGCCCTCGCTCGGGCGGGGAGCTGTTTTTT.

This chain joins TRBV9 and TRBJ2-5, with D possibly matching TRBD1 (5 bases). In germline, CDR1 is SGDLS, CDR2 YYNGEE. With 0 bases removed from V and 1 base from J, the gap between germline ends came to 7 bases. The CDR3 is 14 amino acids. As DNA, the CDR3 is TGTGCCAGCAGCGTAGGTAGGGGCCAAGAGACCCAGTACTTC. Translation gives CASSVGRGQETQYF.

The chain carries TRBV3-1 and TRBJ2-7; TRBD1 aligns across 7 bases. Germline-derived CDR1 and CDR2 are LGHDT and YNNKEL (reference sequence). The CDR3 spans 14 residues. V lost 10 bases, J lost 2 bases, and 11 bases stayed unmatched. The chain's CDR3 is CATSQNRGPYEQYF. DNA of the CDR3: TGTGCCACCTCCCAGAACAGGGGACCCTACGAGCAGTACTTC.

The chain joins TRBV5-1 to TRBJ2-3; D unclear. CDR3 length: 16 amino acids. The germline CDR1 and CDR2 sequences are SGHRS and YFSETQ. With 0 bases removed from V and 1 base from J, the gap between germline ends came to 12 bases. The CDR3, as DNA: TGCGCCAGCAGCTTGGGGGCGGAAAGAGGCACAGATACGCAGTATTTT. The encoded protein is CASSLGAERGTDTQYF.

This rearrangement joins TRBV6-2 or TRBV6-3 to TRBJ1-1, with no clear D. CDR3 size: 16 residues. Trimming shortened V by 2 bases and J by 4 bases, and 17 bases separated the two germline ends. The germline V gene has CDR1 MNHEY and CDR2 SVGEGT. The chain's CDR3 is CASSYRTGIVGTEAFF. As DNA, the CDR3 is TGTGCCAGCAGTTACAGGACGGGGATAGTGGGCACTGAAGCTTTCTTT.

This clonotype was counted only a few times. This chain links TRBV2 with TRBJ1-2; no clear D gene. Germline V gene sequence: CDR1 SNHLY, CDR2 FYNNEI. Trimming stripped 4 bases from V and 6 bases from J, with 12 bases between. This CDR3 is 13 amino acids long. The DNA of the CDR3 is TGTGCCAGCAGTGTCTTAAAAATGGATGGCTACACCTTC. Protein product: CASSVLKMDGYTF.

This clonotype was seen more than once but under ten times. The chain joins TRBV7-2 to TRBJ1-2, with a tentative D call TRBD1 (5 bases). This CDR3 is 14 amino acids long. Trimming left V 2 bases short and J 5 bases short, with 12 bases between. From germline, CDR1 is SGHTA and CDR2 FQGNSA. CDR3 residues: CASSLPGGAYGYTF. In DNA, the CDR3 is TGTGCCAGCAGCTTACCGGGGGGAGCTTATGGCTACACCTTC.